The rows below give T cell receptor beta chains drawn from one sample of a study of blood T cell repertoires in COVID-19. Profiled with immunoSEQ multiplex PCR; TCRdb holds only in-frame clones, not every one. Altogether a few hundred thousand clones are present, about 90% being singletons, with the ten largest covering less than 5.5%. Sequenced material: PBMCs or T cells enriched from blood (not recorded which). These receptors were obtained from a man younger than 45 who had recovered from COVID-19. The CDR3 runs from the conserved cysteine through the conserved F or W. The D gene is left open where the match is weak. Clone size is stated in some rows and not others, as once, few, many or a class when expanded.

j_gene: TRBJ1-1
v_gene: TRBV19
d_gene: -
abundance: once
CDR3aa: CASSIANWEAFF
CDR3nt: TGTGCCAGTAGTATCGCTAACTGGGAAGCTTTCTTT

j_gene: TRBJ2-1
v_gene: TRBV5-6
d_gene: TRBD1
abundance: -
CDR3aa: CASSFPPPKTGVLYNEQFF
CDR3nt: TGTGCCAGCAGCTTCCCACCCCCCAAGACAGGGGTCCTCTACAATGAGCAGTTCTTC

j_gene: TRBJ2-2
v_gene: TRBV7-9
d_gene: TRBD1
abundance: few
CDR3aa: CASSSPGQGLGTGELFF
CDR3nt: TGTGCCAGCAGCTCGCCGGGACAGGGTTTGGGCACCGGGGAGCTGTTTTTT

j_gene: TRBJ2-1
v_gene: TRBV9
d_gene: TRBD2
abundance: once
CDR3aa: CASSVEGAGTYNEQFF
CDR3nt: TGTGCCAGCAGCGTAGAGGGAGCGGGGACTTACAATGAGCAGTTCTTC

j_gene: TRBJ1-5
v_gene: TRBV28
d_gene: -
abundance: -
CDR3aa: CASSPAGLGQPQHF
CDR3nt: TGTGCCAGCAGTCCCGCGGGTCTCGGACAGCCCCAGCATTTT

j_gene: TRBJ2-7
v_gene: TRBV28
d_gene: TRBD2
abundance: -
CDR3aa: CASRAGSSYEQYF
CDR3nt: TGTGCCAGCCGAGCGGGGAGCTCCTACGAGCAGTACTTC

j_gene: TRBJ2-1
v_gene: TRBV24-1
d_gene: -
abundance: -
CDR3aa: CATSDWDNESNNEQFF
CDR3nt: TGTGCCACCAGTGATTGGGACAATGAGAGTAACAATGAGCAGTTCTTC

j_gene: TRBJ2-2
v_gene: TRBV5-1
d_gene: TRBD1
abundance: -
CDR3aa: CASSSGQGATGELFF
CDR3nt: TGCGCCAGCAGCTCTGGACAGGGGGCCACCGGGGAGCTGTTTTTT

j_gene: TRBJ2-7
v_gene: TRBV5-1
d_gene: TRBD1
abundance: -
CDR3aa: CASSLETGGGEQYF
CDR3nt: TGCGCCAGCAGCTTGGAGACAGGGGGCGGCGAGCAGTACTTC

j_gene: TRBJ2-1
v_gene: TRBV5-1
d_gene: TRBD2
abundance: once
CDR3aa: CASSWTGTSGVQGQFF
CDR3nt: TGCGCCAGCAGCTGGACCGGGACTAGCGGAGTCCAAGGGCAGTTCTTC

j_gene: TRBJ2-3
v_gene: TRBV5-4
d_gene: TRBD2
abundance: -
CDR3aa: CASRALAGGTDTQYF
CDR3nt: TGTGCCAGCAGGGCTCTAGCGGGGGGCACAGATACGCAGTATTTT

j_gene: TRBJ1-2
v_gene: TRBV6-5
d_gene: -
abundance: -
CDR3aa: CASSYVAGSGYTF
CDR3nt: TGTGCCAGCAGTTACGTGGCGGGGTCGGGCTACACCTTC

j_gene: TRBJ1-5
v_gene: TRBV5-4
d_gene: TRBD1
abundance: -
CDR3aa: CASYRTGRDQPQHF
CDR3nt: TGTGCCAGCTACCGGACAGGGCGGGATCAGCCCCAGCATTTT

j_gene: TRBJ2-1
v_gene: TRBV27
d_gene: TRBD1
abundance: -
CDR3aa: CASSLGTGGRDEQFF
CDR3nt: TGTGCCAGCAGTTTAGGGACAGGGGGTAGGGATGAGCAGTTCTTC

j_gene: TRBJ2-5
v_gene: TRBV27
d_gene: TRBD2
abundance: -
CDR3aa: CASRVSRGTSAKTQYF
CDR3nt: TGTGCCAGCAGGGTCAGCCGAGGGACTAGCGCAAAGACCCAGTACTTC

j_gene: TRBJ1-1
v_gene: TRBV25-1
d_gene: -
abundance: -
CDR3aa: CASSEYDDRGTEAFF
CDR3nt: TGTGCCAGCAGTGAATATGACGACCGGGGCACTGAAGCTTTCTTT

j_gene: TRBJ1-1
v_gene: TRBV30
d_gene: -
abundance: -
CDR3aa: CAWDKGGRGEAFF
CDR3nt: TGTGCCTGGGATAAAGGGGGGAGGGGTGAAGCTTTCTTT

j_gene: TRBJ2-5
v_gene: TRBV30
d_gene: -
abundance: -
CDR3aa: CAGAPQETQYF
CDR3nt: TGTGCCGGGGCCCCACAAGAGACCCAGTACTTC

j_gene: TRBJ2-7
v_gene: TRBV13
d_gene: -
abundance: -
CDR3aa: CASSVRDNSYEQYF
CDR3nt: TGTGCCAGCAGCGTACGGGACAACTCCTACGAGCAGTACTTC

j_gene: TRBJ1-2
v_gene: TRBV6-5
d_gene: TRBD1
abundance: -
CDR3aa: CASSYSTGQILYGYTF
CDR3nt: TGTGCCAGCAGTTACTCGACGGGACAGATCCTCTATGGCTACACCTTC

j_gene: TRBJ2-1
v_gene: TRBV6-4
d_gene: TRBD2
abundance: once
CDR3aa: CASSDFGGVYNEQFF
CDR3nt: TGTGCCAGCAGTGACTTCGGGGGGGTCTACAATGAGCAGTTCTTC

j_gene: TRBJ2-1
v_gene: TRBV18
d_gene: TRBD2
abundance: -
CDR3aa: CASSPPAGGLLNEQFF
CDR3nt: TGTGCCAGCTCACCACCGGCGGGGGGGCTTCTCAATGAGCAGTTCTTC

j_gene: TRBJ1-1
v_gene: TRBV6-5
d_gene: TRBD1
abundance: -
CDR3aa: CASSLDRGGTEAFF
CDR3nt: TGTGCCAGCAGTTTGGACAGGGGAGGCACTGAAGCTTTCTTT

j_gene: TRBJ2-7
v_gene: TRBV24-1
d_gene: TRBD1
abundance: -
CDR3aa: CATSPAGGGYEQYF
CDR3nt: TGTGCCACCAGCCCGGCAGGGGGCGGCTACGAGCAGTACTTC

j_gene: TRBJ2-7
v_gene: TRBV15
d_gene: -
abundance: -
CDR3aa: CATSKGSGRRSYEQYF
CDR3nt: TGTGCCACCAGCAAGGGAAGCGGAAGACGGTCCTACGAGCAGTACTTC

j_gene: TRBJ1-1
v_gene: TRBV28
d_gene: TRBD1
abundance: -
CDR3aa: CASSLGQGNTEAFF
CDR3nt: TGTGCCAGTTCCTTGGGACAGGGGAACACTGAAGCTTTCTTT

j_gene: TRBJ1-2
v_gene: TRBV19
d_gene: -
abundance: once
CDR3aa: CASSMGQVAGGYTF
CDR3nt: TGTGCCAGTAGTATGGGGCAGGTCGCTGGTGGCTACACCTTC

j_gene: TRBJ2-7
v_gene: TRBV28
d_gene: -
abundance: -
CDR3aa: CASSPPPDSYEQYF
CDR3nt: TGTGCCAGCAGTCCGCCCCCGGACAGCTACGAGCAGTACTTC

j_gene: TRBJ2-1
v_gene: TRBV10-2
d_gene: TRBD1
abundance: -
CDR3aa: CASRETGYNEQFF
CDR3nt: TGCGCCAGCAGGGAGACAGGGTACAATGAGCAGTTCTTC

j_gene: TRBJ2-4
v_gene: TRBV19
d_gene: -
abundance: -
CDR3aa: CASSIGSVSMYF
CDR3nt: TGTGCCAGTAGTATAGGGTCCGTCTCTATGTACTTC

j_gene: TRBJ1-2
v_gene: TRBV18
d_gene: -
abundance: few
CDR3aa: CASSPRGDSNYGYTF
CDR3nt: TGTGCCAGCTCACCACGGGGGGATTCTAACTATGGCTACACCTTC

j_gene: TRBJ2-2
v_gene: TRBV7-6
d_gene: -
abundance: -
CDR3aa: CASSLSLPGELFF
CDR3nt: TGTGCCAGCAGCTTAAGCCTCCCCGGGGAGCTGTTTTTT

j_gene: TRBJ2-7
v_gene: TRBV7-8
d_gene: -
abundance: -
CDR3aa: CASSLSGTYEQYF
CDR3nt: TGTGCCAGCAGCCTCTCAGGGACCTACGAGCAGTACTTC

j_gene: TRBJ1-1
v_gene: TRBV28
d_gene: -
abundance: -
CDR3aa: CASSFRGSSSEAFF
CDR3nt: TGTGCCAGCAGTTTTAGAGGGAGCAGCAGTGAAGCTTTCTTT

j_gene: TRBJ2-7
v_gene: TRBV29-1
d_gene: -
abundance: -
CDR3aa: CSVEAWGPTYEQYF
CDR3nt: TGCAGCGTTGAGGCTTGGGGCCCTACCTACGAGCAGTACTTC

j_gene: TRBJ2-7
v_gene: TRBV30
d_gene: -
abundance: -
CDR3aa: CAWSRDNSYEQYF
CDR3nt: TGTGCCTGGAGCCGGGACAACTCCTACGAGCAGTACTTC

j_gene: TRBJ2-1
v_gene: TRBV7-9
d_gene: -
abundance: -
CDR3aa: CASSPRLGLSSYNEQFF
CDR3nt: TGTGCCAGCAGCCCCCGACTAGGGTTAAGCTCCTACAATGAGCAGTTCTTC

j_gene: TRBJ1-1
v_gene: TRBV5-1
d_gene: TRBD1
abundance: -
CDR3aa: CASSQTTGVRRNTEAFF
CDR3nt: TGCGCCAGCAGCCAAACGACAGGGGTGAGGAGGAACACTGAAGCTTTCTTT

j_gene: TRBJ1-6
v_gene: TRBV6-5
d_gene: TRBD1
abundance: -
CDR3aa: CASRSGGENSPLHF
CDR3nt: TGTGCCAGCAGGTCAGGGGGTGAGAATTCACCCCTCCACTTT

j_gene: TRBJ2-3
v_gene: TRBV7-2
d_gene: -
abundance: -
CDR3aa: CASSSLLARGDTQYF
CDR3nt: TGTGCCAGCAGCTCCTTACTAGCTCGAGGGGATACGCAGTATTTT

j_gene: TRBJ1-4
v_gene: TRBV2
d_gene: TRBD1
abundance: -
CDR3aa: CASSEVLTGGGKLFF
CDR3nt: TGTGCCAGCAGTGAAGTGCTGACAGGGGGTGGAAAACTGTTTTTT

j_gene: TRBJ1-5
v_gene: TRBV2
d_gene: TRBD1
abundance: -
CDR3aa: CASWTGLLNQPQHF
CDR3nt: TGTGCCAGTTGGACAGGCTTATTGAATCAGCCCCAGCATTTT

j_gene: TRBJ1-3
v_gene: TRBV2
d_gene: -
abundance: -
CDR3aa: CASTPDSPHLYF
CDR3nt: TGTGCCAGCACCCCAGACAGTCCCCACCTATATTTT

j_gene: TRBJ1-5
v_gene: TRBV2
d_gene: TRBD1
abundance: -
CDR3aa: CASSEQGGRANF
CDR3nt: TGTGCCAGCAGTGAACAGGGGGGCCGGGCGAATTTT

j_gene: TRBJ2-5
v_gene: TRBV13
d_gene: TRBD2
abundance: -
CDR3aa: CASSSAPGGAETQYF
CDR3nt: TGTGCCAGCAGCTCCGCCCCCGGGGGGGCAGAGACCCAGTACTTC

j_gene: TRBJ1-1
v_gene: TRBV20-1
d_gene: -
abundance: -
CDR3aa: CSARGYSRAFF
CDR3nt: TGCAGTGCTAGAGGTTATAGTAGAGCTTTCTTT

j_gene: TRBJ2-7
v_gene: TRBV15
d_gene: -
abundance: -
CDR3aa: CATSSEPTSSYEQYF
CDR3nt: TGTGCCACCAGCAGCGAACCTACGTCCTCCTACGAGCAGTACTTC

j_gene: TRBJ1-1
v_gene: TRBV4-2
d_gene: -
abundance: -
CDR3aa: CASSQGGWNTEAFF
CDR3nt: TGTGCCAGCAGCCAGGGAGGCTGGAACACTGAAGCTTTCTTT

j_gene: TRBJ2-1
v_gene: TRBV11-3
d_gene: TRBD2
abundance: once
CDR3aa: CASSPRQAGGLGEQFF
CDR3nt: TGTGCCAGCAGCCCCCGCCAAGCGGGGGGGCTCGGTGAGCAGTTCTTC

j_gene: TRBJ2-2
v_gene: TRBV7-8
d_gene: -
abundance: -
CDR3aa: CASSFKTGELFF
CDR3nt: TGTGCCAGCAGCTTTAAAACCGGGGAGCTGTTTTTT

j_gene: TRBJ1-5
v_gene: TRBV28
d_gene: TRBD1
abundance: -
CDR3aa: CASSSPGQGGQPQHF
CDR3nt: TGTGCCAGCAGTTCCCCTGGACAGGGGGGGCAGCCCCAGCATTTT

j_gene: TRBJ1-6
v_gene: TRBV28
d_gene: -
abundance: -
CDR3aa: CASSSRTPSTGSNNSPLHF
CDR3nt: TGTGCCAGCAGTTCTCGTACACCGTCGACCGGGTCTAATAATTCACCCCTCCACTTT

j_gene: TRBJ1-2
v_gene: TRBV15
d_gene: -
abundance: -
CDR3aa: CATSSAIYGYTF
CDR3nt: TGTGCCACCAGCAGTGCGATATATGGCTACACCTTC

j_gene: TRBJ2-1
v_gene: TRBV5-1
d_gene: TRBD2
abundance: -
CDR3aa: CASSLGASGGAYEQFF
CDR3nt: TGCGCCAGCAGCTTGGGCGCTAGCGGGGGGGCGTATGAGCAGTTCTTC

j_gene: TRBJ1-2
v_gene: TRBV10-1
d_gene: TRBD1
abundance: -
CDR3aa: CASSELLSTGVYGYTF
CDR3nt: TGCGCCAGCAGTGAGTTACTATCAACAGGGGTCTATGGCTACACCTTC

j_gene: TRBJ1-4
v_gene: TRBV11-2
d_gene: -
abundance: -
CDR3aa: CASSQEGEKLFF
CDR3nt: TGTGCCAGCAGCCAGGAGGGGGAAAAACTGTTTTTT